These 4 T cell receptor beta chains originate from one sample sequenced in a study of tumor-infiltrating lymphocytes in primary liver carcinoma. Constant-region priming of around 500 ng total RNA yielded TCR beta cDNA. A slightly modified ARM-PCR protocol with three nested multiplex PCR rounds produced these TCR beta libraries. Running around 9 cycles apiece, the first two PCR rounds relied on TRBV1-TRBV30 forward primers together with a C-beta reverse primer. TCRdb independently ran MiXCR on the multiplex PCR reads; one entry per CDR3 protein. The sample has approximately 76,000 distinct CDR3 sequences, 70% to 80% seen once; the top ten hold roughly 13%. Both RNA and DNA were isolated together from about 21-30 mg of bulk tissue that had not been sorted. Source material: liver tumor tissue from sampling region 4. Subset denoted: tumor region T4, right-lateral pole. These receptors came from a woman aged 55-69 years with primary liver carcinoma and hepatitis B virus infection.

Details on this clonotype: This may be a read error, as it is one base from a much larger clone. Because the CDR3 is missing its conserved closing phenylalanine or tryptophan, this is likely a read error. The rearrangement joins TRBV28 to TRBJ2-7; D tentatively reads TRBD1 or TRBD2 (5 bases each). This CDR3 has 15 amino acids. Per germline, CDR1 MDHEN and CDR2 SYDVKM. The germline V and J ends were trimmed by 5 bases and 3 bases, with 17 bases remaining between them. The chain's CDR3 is CASSTTAGTVYEQYL. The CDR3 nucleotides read TGTGCCAGCAGTACTACCGCCGGGACGGTCTACGAGCAGTACTTG.

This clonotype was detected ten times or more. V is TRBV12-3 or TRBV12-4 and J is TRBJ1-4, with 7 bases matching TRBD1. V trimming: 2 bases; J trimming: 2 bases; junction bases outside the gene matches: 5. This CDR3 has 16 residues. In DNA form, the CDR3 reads TGTGCCAGCAGTTTAAGGCGGGGACAGACTAATGAAAAACTGTTTTTT. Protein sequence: CASSLRRGQTNEKLFF.

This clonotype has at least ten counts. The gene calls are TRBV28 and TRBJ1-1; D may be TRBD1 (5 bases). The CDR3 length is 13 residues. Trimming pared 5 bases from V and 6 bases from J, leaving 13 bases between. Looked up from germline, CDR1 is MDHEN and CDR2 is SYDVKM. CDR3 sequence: CASSGGGFPEAFF. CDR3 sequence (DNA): TGTGCCAGCAGTGGCGGGGGGTTCCCTGAAGCTTTCTTT.

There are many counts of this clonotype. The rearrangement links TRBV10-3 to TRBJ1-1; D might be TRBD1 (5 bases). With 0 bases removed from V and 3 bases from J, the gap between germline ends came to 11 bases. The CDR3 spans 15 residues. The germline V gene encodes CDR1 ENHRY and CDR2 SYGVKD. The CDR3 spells CAISESTGVDTEAFF. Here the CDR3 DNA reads TGTGCCATCAGTGAGTCGACGGGGGTGGACACTGAAGCTTTCTTT.